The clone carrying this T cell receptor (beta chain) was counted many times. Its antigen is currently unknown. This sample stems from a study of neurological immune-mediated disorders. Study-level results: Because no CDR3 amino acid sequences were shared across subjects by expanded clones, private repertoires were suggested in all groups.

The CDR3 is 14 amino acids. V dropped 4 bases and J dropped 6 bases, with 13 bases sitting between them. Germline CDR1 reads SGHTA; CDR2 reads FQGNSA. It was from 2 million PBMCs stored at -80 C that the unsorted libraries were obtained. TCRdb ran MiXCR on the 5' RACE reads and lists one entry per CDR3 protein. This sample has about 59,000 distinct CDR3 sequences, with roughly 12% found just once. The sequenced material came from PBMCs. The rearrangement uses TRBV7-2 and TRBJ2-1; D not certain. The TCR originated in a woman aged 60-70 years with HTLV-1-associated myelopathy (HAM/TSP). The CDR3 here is CASSSLGLVNEQFF. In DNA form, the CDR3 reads TGTGCCAGCAGCTCACTGGGCCTAGTCAATGAGCAGTTCTTC.